This passage covers 5 T cell receptor beta chains from one sample sequenced in a study of spatial heterogeneity in lung cancer. Each CDR3 protein gets one entry after TCRdb re-called the 5' RACE reads with MiXCR. The sample carries about 75,000 distinct CDR3 sequences, about an eighth recorded once. Specified time point: sample taken at primary tumor resection. Whole RNA came from tumor, nontumor lung or frozen PBMC and was sequenced without being sorted. Sequencing was performed on PBMCs, taken at surgery. The receptor source for this set is a male donor with early-stage non-small cell lung cancer.

The V and J genes are TRBV20-1 and TRBJ2-7; D is possibly TRBD1 (6 bases). V gave up 0 bases and J gave up 2 bases, with 11 bases separating them. CDR3 length equals 14 residues. CDR1 is DFQATT, CDR2 SNEGSKA, per germline (reference sequence). The CDR3 loop reads CSARDSGTPYEQYF. The CDR3 bases are TGCAGTGCTAGAGATTCCGGGACACCCTACGAGCAGTACTTC.

This clonotype has a count of ten or more. The V and J genes are TRBV19 and TRBJ1-1, with unresolved D. Germline CDR1 is LNHDA and CDR2 is SQIVND (reference sequence). The CDR3 totals 13 residues. Trimming cost V 3 bases and J 0 bases, with 5 bases left between them. The CDR3 DNA sequence: TGTGCCAGTAGTATCGGAATGAACACTGAAGCTTTCTTT. Protein sequence: CASSIGMNTEAFF.

This sequence joins TRBV6-1 and TRBJ2-1; 7 bases map to TRBD1. Germline V gene lookup returns CDR1 MNHNS and CDR2 SASEGT. Trimming removed 7 bases from V and 4 bases from J; junction bases left unmatched: 13. CDR3 size: 16 residues. CDR3 coding DNA: TGTGCCAGCAACCTCCCGACAGGGACGACATACAATGAGCAGTTCTTC. The encoded protein is CASNLPTGTTYNEQFF.

This clonotype appeared a few times. V is TRBV7-9 and J is TRBJ2-5; no firm D call. Trimming pared 5 bases from V and 5 bases from J, leaving 15 bases between. The germline V gene has CDR1 SEHNR and CDR2 FQNEAQ (reference sequence). The CDR3 spans 14 residues. For the CDR3, the DNA is TGTGCCAGCAGCCTGGGGTCCCTGTGGGAGACCCAGTACTTC. This translates into CASSLGSLWETQYF.

J is TRBJ2-3 and V is TRBV9, with 8 nucleotides matching TRBD2. J was trimmed by 7 bases and V by 2 bases; bases with no gene match: 6. The CDR3 loop spans 14 amino acids. The V gene's germline CDR1 is SGDLS and CDR2 YYNGEE. The chain's CDR3 is CASSVSGASYTQYF. The CDR3 DNA reads TGTGCCAGCAGCGTTAGCGGGGCCTCGTATACGCAGTATTTT. Combining the CDR3 with reference TRBV9 and TRBJ2-3 gives the whole variable domain DSGVTQTPKHLITATGQRVTLRCSPRSGDLSVYWYQQSLDQGLQFLIQYYNGEERAKGNILERFSAQQFPDLHSELNLSSLELGDSALYFCASSVSGASYTQYFGPGTRLTVL.